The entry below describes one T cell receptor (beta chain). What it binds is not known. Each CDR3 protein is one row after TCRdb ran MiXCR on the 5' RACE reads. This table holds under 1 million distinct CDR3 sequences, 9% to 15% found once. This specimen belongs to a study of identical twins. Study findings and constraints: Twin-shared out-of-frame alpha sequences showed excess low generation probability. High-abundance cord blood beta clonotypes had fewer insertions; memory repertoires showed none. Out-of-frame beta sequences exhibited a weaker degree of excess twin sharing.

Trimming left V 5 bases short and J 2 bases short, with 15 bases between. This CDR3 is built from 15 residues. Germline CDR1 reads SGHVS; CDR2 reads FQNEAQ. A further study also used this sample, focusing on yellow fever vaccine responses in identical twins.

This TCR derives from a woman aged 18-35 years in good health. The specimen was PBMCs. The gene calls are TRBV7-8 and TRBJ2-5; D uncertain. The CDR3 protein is CASSPYRALQETQYF. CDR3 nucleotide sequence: TGTGCCAGCAGCCCCTACCGGGCCTTACAAGAGACCCAGTACTTC.